A selection of T cell receptor beta chains follows, all from one sample in a study of tumor and adjacent non-tumor tissue in lung cancer. MiXCR was run by TCRdb on the multiplex PCR reads, yielding one entry per CDR3 protein. The sample carries over 110,000 distinct CDR3 sequences, roughly 66% recorded once. Sequenced input: lung tumor tissue. The receptors were sampled from a man in his 60s with small cell lung cancer. CDR3s include the opening cysteine and the closing phenylalanine or tryptophan. The D gene is left open where the match is weak. The size entry is marked missing in some rows and otherwise reads once, few, many or a size class.

clone size: NA; J gene: TRBJ1-2; D gene: NA; CDR3 length: 10; V gene: TRBV14; CDR3 DNA: TGTGCCAGCAGTCCCCTTGGCTACACCTTC; CDR3 protein: CASSPLGYTF
clone size: NA; J gene: TRBJ2-1; D gene: NA; CDR3 length: 15; V gene: TRBV5-1; CDR3 DNA: TGCGCCAGCAGCTTGGGCGGGATGGGGTACAATGAGCAGTTCTTC; CDR3 protein: CASSLGGMGYNEQFF
clone size: NA; J gene: TRBJ2-1; D gene: NA; CDR3 length: 19; V gene: TRBV27; CDR3 DNA: TGTGCCAGCAGTTCCCTTAGGGCTATGGGGAGTGGGACCTACAATGAGCAGTTCTTC; CDR3 protein: CASSSLRAMGSGTYNEQFF
clone size: NA; J gene: TRBJ2-7; D gene: TRBD2; CDR3 length: 15; V gene: TRBV20-1; CDR3 DNA: TGCAGTGATAATCTCAGGGCGGGAGTATCCTACGAGCAGTACTTC; CDR3 protein: CSDNLRAGVSYEQYF
clone size: many; J gene: TRBJ2-3; D gene: NA; CDR3 length: 13; V gene: TRBV11-3; CDR3 DNA: TGTGCCAGCAGCCTAATGTGGGGAGATACGCAGTATTTT; CDR3 protein: CASSLMWGDTQYF
clone size: NA; J gene: TRBJ2-1; D gene: NA; CDR3 length: 16; V gene: TRBV20-1; CDR3 DNA: TGCAGTGCTGGGGCCAATAGCGGAGATCGGTACAATGAGCAGTTCTTC; CDR3 protein: CSAGANSGDRYNEQFF
clone size: NA; J gene: TRBJ2-1; D gene: NA; CDR3 length: 15; V gene: TRBV11-2; CDR3 DNA: TGTGCCTGCAGCGTCGTTTCTCCCCCCCACAATGAGCAGTTCTTC; CDR3 protein: CACSVVSPPHNEQFF
clone size: NA; J gene: TRBJ2-1; D gene: NA; CDR3 length: 15; V gene: TRBV11-2; CDR3 DNA: TGTGCCGTCAGCTTTTCGCGGGCCCCTGCTGGTGAGCAGTTCTTC; CDR3 protein: CAVSFSRAPAGEQFF
clone size: few; J gene: TRBJ2-3; D gene: NA; CDR3 length: 16; V gene: TRBV5-5; CDR3 DNA: TGTGCCAGCAGTCAAAACCGGGGCGGGGGCACAGATACGCAGTATTTT; CDR3 protein: CASSQNRGGGTDTQYF
clone size: NA; J gene: TRBJ1-2; D gene: NA; CDR3 length: 15; V gene: TRBV6-5; CDR3 DNA: TGTGCCAGCAGTTACAATGGCGGCAAGGCCTATGGCTACACCTTC; CDR3 protein: CASSYNGGKAYGYTF
clone size: NA; J gene: TRBJ2-1; D gene: NA; CDR3 length: 12; V gene: TRBV20-1; CDR3 DNA: TGCAGTGCTAGAGGACAGTTAGATGAGCATTTCTTC; CDR3 protein: CSARGQLDEHFF
clone size: NA; J gene: TRBJ2-1; D gene: NA; CDR3 length: 13; V gene: TRBV6-1; CDR3 DNA: TGTGCCAGTAGAGCGGACTCCTACAATGAGCAGCTCTTC; CDR3 protein: CASRADSYNEQLF
clone size: NA; J gene: TRBJ2-1; D gene: NA; CDR3 length: 13; V gene: TRBV7-9; CDR3 DNA: TGTGCCAGCAGCTCAACCGACAACAGTGAGCAGTTCTTC; CDR3 protein: CASSSTDNSEQFF
clone size: NA; J gene: TRBJ2-3; D gene: NA; CDR3 length: 13; V gene: TRBV29-1; CDR3 DNA: TGCAGCGTTGAATGGTCCAACACAGATACGCAGTATTTT; CDR3 protein: CSVEWSNTDTQYF
clone size: NA; J gene: TRBJ2-1; D gene: NA; CDR3 length: 17; V gene: TRBV20-1; CDR3 DNA: TGCAGTGCTAGAGATCACTCCCCAGGGAAGATCGGGTATGAGCAGTTCTTC; CDR3 protein: CSARDHSPGKIGYEQFF
clone size: NA; J gene: TRBJ1-5; D gene: NA; CDR3 length: 14; V gene: TRBV20-1; CDR3 DNA: TGCAGTGCGAGGGACACCCATGGCAATCAGCCCCAGCATTTT; CDR3 protein: CSARDTHGNQPQHF
clone size: NA; J gene: TRBJ1-1; D gene: TRBD1; CDR3 length: 17; V gene: TRBV6-2/TRBV6-3; CDR3 DNA: TGTGCCAGCAGTTACTCACGACAGGGGGCTCCGGGCACTGAAGCTTACTTT; CDR3 protein: CASSYSRQGAPGTEAYF
clone size: NA; J gene: TRBJ1-1; D gene: TRBD1; CDR3 length: 14; V gene: TRBV11-2; CDR3 DNA: TGTGCCAGCAGCTCCCGACAGGGTATTGTCGAAGTTTTCTTT; CDR3 protein: CASSSRQGIVEVFF
clone size: many; J gene: TRBJ1-4; D gene: NA; CDR3 length: 14; V gene: TRBV6-6; CDR3 DNA: TGTGCCGCGGGGCGGGGGCCGGCGAGTGAAAAACTGTTTTTT; CDR3 protein: CAAGRGPASEKLFF
clone size: NA; J gene: TRBJ2-4; D gene: NA; CDR3 length: 13; V gene: TRBV11-2; CDR3 DNA: TGTGCCAGCAACACCCGGACAAGAAACATTGAGTACTTC; CDR3 protein: CASNTRTRNIEYF
clone size: NA; J gene: TRBJ1-4; D gene: NA; CDR3 length: 12; V gene: TRBV20-1; CDR3 DNA: TGCAGTGCTGACGGACATAATGAAAAACCGTTTTTT; CDR3 protein: CSADGHNEKPFF
clone size: NA; J gene: TRBJ2-1; D gene: NA; CDR3 length: 15; V gene: TRBV6-6; CDR3 DNA: TGTGCCAGCAATTACGCGACTTTAAGTTGGAATGAGCAGTTCTTC; CDR3 protein: CASNYATLSWNEQFF
clone size: NA; J gene: TRBJ2-2; D gene: NA; CDR3 length: 13; V gene: TRBV24-1; CDR3 DNA: TGTGCCACCAGTGATCCCTGGGGCGGGGAGCTGTTTTTT; CDR3 protein: CATSDPWGGELFF
clone size: NA; J gene: TRBJ1-2; D gene: NA; CDR3 length: 14; V gene: TRBV28; CDR3 DNA: TGTGCCAGCAGTTTGGAGGGTCGAAACTGTGGCTACACCTTC; CDR3 protein: CASSLEGRNCGYTF
clone size: NA; J gene: TRBJ2-3; D gene: NA; CDR3 length: 14; V gene: TRBV11-3; CDR3 DNA: TGTTCCAGCAGCTTAGTGATAAATACAGATACGCAGTATTTT; CDR3 protein: CSSSLVINTDTQYF
clone size: many; J gene: TRBJ1-1; D gene: TRBD1; CDR3 length: 14; V gene: TRBV20-1; CDR3 DNA: TGCAGTGCCCAGACCGGGACAGGGAACACTGAAGCTTTCTTT; CDR3 protein: CSAQTGTGNTEAFF
clone size: NA; J gene: TRBJ2-3; D gene: NA; CDR3 length: 17; V gene: TRBV21-1; CDR3 DNA: TGTGCCAGCAGCAATAATACCTTATACGGGAGCACAGATACGCAGTATTTT; CDR3 protein: CASSNNTLYGSTDTQYF
clone size: NA; J gene: TRBJ1-6; D gene: NA; CDR3 length: 14; V gene: TRBV7-9; CDR3 DNA: TGTGCCAGCAGCTTAAAGGGAAGTGATTCACCCCTCCACTTT; CDR3 protein: CASSLKGSDSPLHF
clone size: NA; J gene: TRBJ2-3; D gene: NA; CDR3 length: 13; V gene: TRBV7-2; CDR3 DNA: TGTGCCAGCAGCTTAGACCCGAAACTAACGCAGTATTTT; CDR3 protein: CASSLDPKLTQYF
clone size: NA; J gene: TRBJ2-1; D gene: NA; CDR3 length: 13; V gene: TRBV6-1; CDR3 DNA: TGTGCCGGCTTCGGTGGCACTAGCAGTGAGCAGTTCTTC; CDR3 protein: CAGFGGTSSEQFF
clone size: NA; J gene: TRBJ2-1; D gene: NA; CDR3 length: 15; V gene: TRBV11-2; CDR3 DNA: TGTGCCAGCAGCTTCCTAGTGGGGGGGCCGGCTGAGCAGTTCTTC; CDR3 protein: CASSFLVGGPAEQFF
clone size: NA; J gene: TRBJ2-1; D gene: NA; CDR3 length: 14; V gene: TRBV11-2; CDR3 DNA: TGTGCCAGAAGCTTAGTGCGTGGTCAAAAAGAGCAGTTCTTC; CDR3 protein: CARSLVRGQKEQFF
clone size: many; J gene: TRBJ2-3; D gene: NA; CDR3 length: 15; V gene: TRBV4-1; CDR3 DNA: TGCGCCAGCAGCCCACCAGGGGTGCTCACAGATACGCAGTATTTT; CDR3 protein: CASSPPGVLTDTQYF
clone size: once; J gene: TRBJ2-1; D gene: NA; CDR3 length: 14; V gene: TRBV28; CDR3 DNA: TGTGCCAGCAGCCAGGACTTCAGCTACAATGAGCAGTTCTTC; CDR3 protein: CASSQDFSYNEQFF
clone size: many; J gene: TRBJ1-4; D gene: TRBD1; CDR3 length: 15; V gene: TRBV7-9; CDR3 DNA: TGTGCCAGCAGCTTAGCCGGGACAGGGTATGAAAAACTGTTTTTT; CDR3 protein: CASSLAGTGYEKLFF